This TCR beta chain appears in the sequencing data of a study of response to subunit inactivated influenza vaccine. V shed 3 bases and J shed 7 bases, with 21 bases lying between them. This CDR3 comprises 16 residues. Germline V gene lookup returns CDR1 MNHEY and CDR2 SMNVEV (reference sequence). TCRdb re-called the RT-PCR reads through MiXCR, storing one row per CDR3 protein. Among fewer than 700,000 distinct CDR3 sequences, 10% to 15% were seen once, and the ten largest hold about an eighth. The gene calls are TRBV27 and TRBJ1-1; D is perhaps TRBD1 (5 bases). The input for sequencing was PBMCs from blood, taken roughly 45 days after vaccination. The receptor was derived from a man in his forties or fifties who received an inactivated influenza vaccine. CDR3 DNA: TGTGCCAGCAGTTTGGAGGGGCCGGAGTCGAGATTTGAAGCTTTCTTT. Protein product: CASSLEGPESRFEAFF.